The 10 T cell receptor beta chains below come from one sample, sequenced in a study of shared clonotypes between healthy human individuals. This table comes from immunoSEQ multiplex PCR, and its TCRdb copy is limited to in-frame clones, with some not included. The table lists roughly 1,500,000 clones, approximately 98% of them singletons. The sequenced sample consisted of naive CD4+ T cells sorted from blood. Subset described: CD45RA+ positively selected. Source of these receptors: a man in his thirties or forties in good health.

As to this clone: In the same sample, other DNA sequences code for this CDR3. The rearrangement uses TRBV28 and TRBJ2-7; D gene unclear. V was shortened by 2 bases and J by 0 bases, with 5 bases between the two germline ends. The CDR3 is 13 amino acids. Germline CDR1 is MDHEN and CDR2 is SYDVKM. This chain's CDR3 is CASSLPSSYEQYF. The CDR3, as DNA: TGTGCCAGCAGTTTACCCAGCTCCTACGAGCAGTACTTC. The full variable domain, with the rest looked up from reference TRBV28 and TRBJ2-7, is DVKVTQSSRYLVKRTGEKVFLECVQDMDHENMFWYRQDPGLGLRLIYFSYDVKMKEKGDIPEGYSVSREKKERFSLILESASTNQTSMYLCASSLPSSYEQYFGPGTRLTVT.

In regard to this clone: Sequence at one end of the junction differs from germline and may be a read error. The genes are TRBV27 and TRBJ2-7, with D maybe TRBD2 (6 bases). Germline lookup yields CDR1 MNHEY and CDR2 SMNVEV (reference sequence). The CDR3 has 12 residues. CDR3 sequence reads: CASSLTGIWEVF. The CDR3 bases are TGTGCCAGCAGTTTAACCGGGATATGGGAGGTATTC.

The chain joins TRBV19 to TRBJ1-1; D perhaps matches TRBD1 (5 bases). This CDR3 comprises 13 residues. The V end lost 5 bases, the J end lost 1 base, and 8 bases lay between the germline ends. The V gene's germline CDR1 is LNHDA and CDR2 SQIVND (reference sequence). The CDR3 region is CASSLTGNTEAFF. Here the CDR3 DNA reads TGTGCCAGTAGTTTAACAGGGAACACTGAAGCTTTCTTT.

This clone has only one observation. The rearrangement uses TRBV10-1 and TRBJ1-1; D is unclear. Germline V CDR1 and CDR2: WNHNN, SYGVQD (reference sequence). Trimming took off 6 bases at V and 2 bases at J, with 10 bases between the two ends. The CDR3 spans 13 residues. The CDR3 reads CASRATVNTEAFF. The CDR3 DNA sequence: TGCGCCAGCAGAGCGACGGTAAACACTGAAGCTTTCTTT.

Remarks on this clone: Other DNA sequences in the sample encode the same CDR3. The V call is TRBV6-1, the J call TRBJ2-5, with no clear D. Trimming pared 2 bases from V and 5 bases from J, leaving 3 bases between. The germline gives CDR1 MNHNS, CDR2 SASEGT. CDR3 length equals 11 residues. CDR3 region: CASSELETQYF. The CDR3, as DNA: TGTGCCAGCAGTGAATTGGAGACCCAGTACTTC.

This chain links TRBV2 with TRBJ2-3; D gene unclear. Deletions cut 3 bases from V and 5 bases from J, with 15 bases between. The CDR3 covers 15 residues. CDR1 and CDR2 from the germline V gene are SNHLY and FYNNEI. Here the CDR3 reads CASSDEQLEVDTQYF. In DNA, the CDR3 is TGTGCCAGCAGTGATGAACAGTTAGAGGTAGATACGCAGTATTTT.

This chain joins TRBV14 and TRBJ1-3; the D is unclear. Germline assignment: CDR1 SGHDN and CDR2 FVKESK. The germline V and J ends were trimmed by 0 bases and 3 bases, with 15 bases remaining between them. CDR3 length equals 17 residues. CDR3 sequence (DNA): TGTGCCAGCAGCCAAGATCTCCCTGGTCGTAATGGAAACACCATATATTTT. This gives the protein CASSQDLPGRNGNTIYF.

This chain uses TRBV28 with TRBJ2-7; D is uncertain. The CDR3 is made up of 11 amino acids. The germline V gene encodes CDR1 MDHEN and CDR2 SYDVKM. The V and J ends lost 6 bases and 1 base respectively, with 4 bases between them. The chain's CDR3 is CASSKSYEQYF. The CDR3 nucleotides are TGTGCCAGCAGCAAATCCTACGAGCAGTACTTC.

The chain has TRBV28 and TRBJ2-3; 12 bases line up with TRBD2. Germline V gene sequence: CDR1 MDHEN, CDR2 SYDVKM. The CDR3 totals 17 residues. V lost 1 base to trimming and J lost 3 bases; unmatched junction nucleotides: 5. The CDR3, as DNA: TGTGCCAGCAGTTTATTTAGACTAGCGGGAGTGACAGATACGCAGTATTTT. Translating gives CASSLFRLAGVTDTQYF.

As to this clone: The same CDR3 is also encoded by other DNA sequences in this sample. The chain recombines TRBV29-1 with TRBJ2-5; D ambiguous. With 4 bases removed from V and 5 bases from J, the gap between germline ends came to 5 bases. Germline values: CDR1 SQVTM, CDR2 ANQGSEA. The CDR3 loop spans 10 amino acids. The CDR3 DNA is TGCAGCGTTGTGGTCGAGACCCAGTACTTC. This translates into CSVVVETQYF.